This T cell receptor beta chain is drawn from a study of cytomegalovirus exposure and HLA in healthy donors. Here immunoSEQ multiplex PCR was the method, and the copy in TCRdb shows in-frame clones only, minus some. The sample shows 95,000 to 150,000 clones, around 85% of them seen only once. Study observations and caveats: According to a subsequent analysis, TCR clusters identified in the first cohort showed a tendency to co-occur across the 120 validation repertoires. Listed as cytomegalovirus-associated were over 150 TCR beta chains.

Germline V CDR1 and CDR2: KGHSH, LQKENI. The CDR3 contains 13 residues. With 6 bases removed from V and 2 bases from J, the gap between germline ends came to 9 bases. Notes on this clone: Antigen specificity is unknown.

The J gene is TRBJ2-3, the V gene TRBV18; D not certain. The origin of this receptor is a woman between 25 and 40 years old in good health and CMV-seronegative. Sample: PBMCs. The CDR3 reads CASSLLVTDTQYF. In nucleotides, the CDR3 is TGTGCCAGCTCCCTCCTCGTCACAGATACGCAGTATTTT.